Listed below are T cell receptor beta chains from one sample, sequenced in a study of blood T cells in healthy people across ages. MiXCR, applied by TCRdb to the 5' RACE reads, yields one record per CDR3 protein. The repertoire consists of around 900,000 distinct CDR3 sequences, with roughly 26% occurring once and the leading ten covering around 16%. The sequenced material came from blood. Source of these receptors: a woman older than 75 in good health. CDR3s include the opening cysteine and the closing phenylalanine or tryptophan.

TRBJ1-2	TRBV6-5	CASSVQGGRSVYGYTF
TRBJ1-1	TRBV30	CAWSVQTGGLSTEAFF
TRBJ2-1	TRBV27	CASSSTLLGTNEQFF
TRBJ1-2	TRBV6-1	CASRDQGSWYGYTF
TRBJ1-1	TRBV18	CASSLQDLVTEAFF
TRBJ1-1	TRBV7-2	CASSSGQGKLNTEAFF
TRBJ2-5	TRBV18	CASSPPRIQAKETQYF
TRBJ1-1	TRBV11-2	CASSLDAPLAFF
TRBJ2-1	TRBV12-3/TRBV12-4	CASSRGAGYYNEQFF
TRBJ2-5	TRBV7-6	CASSLRASGGGETQYF
TRBJ2-3	TRBV7-2	CASRLTETPDTQYF
TRBJ1-6	TRBV7-2	CASSVRGDSPLHF
TRBJ1-2	TRBV7-2	CASSRWTGANYGYTF
TRBJ2-7	TRBV5-4	CASSPGTSGGLNYEQYF
TRBJ2-7	TRBV12-3/TRBV12-4	CASSFTSGGGPEQYF
TRBJ2-7	TRBV5-3	CAGTTRAKTYEQYF
TRBJ1-2	TRBV6-4	CASRGSGQYGYTF
TRBJ2-7	TRBV7-9	CASSYQAETYEQYF
TRBJ1-2	TRBV5-1	CASSSGTGAAGYTF
TRBJ1-2	TRBV5-1	CASSLGQMSNYGYTF
TRBJ1-3	TRBV6-6	CASSYEGSSGNTIYF
TRBJ1-6	TRBV20-1	CSASGSPLHF
TRBJ2-3	TRBV7-2	CASSPRTSFTDTQYF
TRBJ2-7	TRBV6-5	CASSQTGVRSSYEQYF
TRBJ1-5	TRBV3-1	CASSHADGNQPQHF
.	TRBV3-1	CASSQDLVAEGNIQYF
TRBJ2-1	TRBV20-1	CSAGRSGTGRGEQFF
TRBJ1-6	TRBV3-1	CASSQGRMTLHF
TRBJ1-2	TRBV15	CATSRDGQYGYTF
TRBJ2-1	TRBV12-3/TRBV12-4	CASSRTLSSYNEQFF
TRBJ2-7	TRBV6-5	CASSRDRGGLEQYF
TRBJ1-3	TRBV5-4	CASGLSDRGTGNTIYF
TRBJ2-7	TRBV20-1	CSARNQGTAYEQYF
TRBJ2-1	TRBV3-1	CASSQVGTGSNEQFF
.	TRBV29-1	CSARGGTVPQETQYF
TRBJ2-4	TRBV29-1	CSVIDSSNSKNIQYF
TRBJ1-4	TRBV5-1	CASSTGLPAGEKLFF
TRBJ2-7	TRBV7-2	CASSSTQGHGYEQYF
TRBJ2-7	TRBV5-8	CASSRKTGLSYEQYF
TRBJ2-3	TRBV12-3/TRBV12-4	CASKTGANTDTEYF